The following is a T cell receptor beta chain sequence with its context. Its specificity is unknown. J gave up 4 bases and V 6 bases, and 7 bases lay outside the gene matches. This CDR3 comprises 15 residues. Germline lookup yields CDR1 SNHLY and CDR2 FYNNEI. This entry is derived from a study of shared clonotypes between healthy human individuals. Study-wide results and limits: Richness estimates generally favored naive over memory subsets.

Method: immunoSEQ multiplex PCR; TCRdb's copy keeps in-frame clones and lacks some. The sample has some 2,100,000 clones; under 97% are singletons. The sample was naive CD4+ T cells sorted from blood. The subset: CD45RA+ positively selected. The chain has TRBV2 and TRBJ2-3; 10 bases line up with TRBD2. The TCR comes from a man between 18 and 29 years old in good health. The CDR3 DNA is TGTGCCAGCAGAGAAACTAGCGGGGCAGCAGATACGCAGTATTTT. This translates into CASRETSGAADTQYF.